This TCR beta chain was captured in a study of T-cell memory formation after mild COVID-19. Overall study: For the most part, TCR clusters were specific to one donor. Findings and limits, study-wide: Whereas later expanders leaned CD4+, clones contracting day 15 to 85 showed a balanced CD4/CD8 makeup. A second wave of clones peaked on day 37, and their SARS-CoV-2 specificity went unconfirmed. Largely, contracting CD4+ clones fell within CM and EM, and contracting CD8+ clones within EMRA.

A single record per CDR3 protein comes from TCRdb applying MiXCR to the 5' RACE reads. This table holds about 190,000 distinct CDR3 sequences, around 20% found once. This CDR3 is 14 amino acids long. V was clipped by 6 bases and J by 4 bases, with 12 bases between them. Notes on this clonotype: The antigen remains undetermined.

The V and J genes are TRBV12-3 or TRBV12-4 and TRBJ2-2; D may be TRBD1 (5 bases). The sequence was obtained from an adult woman who had mild COVID-19 (a few samples of this study predate the infection). Cell type and time point are not known. The sequenced material came from PBMCs or a T cell subset sorted from them (not recorded which). The CDR3, as DNA: TGTGCCAGCAGCAAGACAGCCCTCACCGGGGAGCTGTTTTTT. Its translation: CASSKTALTGELFF.